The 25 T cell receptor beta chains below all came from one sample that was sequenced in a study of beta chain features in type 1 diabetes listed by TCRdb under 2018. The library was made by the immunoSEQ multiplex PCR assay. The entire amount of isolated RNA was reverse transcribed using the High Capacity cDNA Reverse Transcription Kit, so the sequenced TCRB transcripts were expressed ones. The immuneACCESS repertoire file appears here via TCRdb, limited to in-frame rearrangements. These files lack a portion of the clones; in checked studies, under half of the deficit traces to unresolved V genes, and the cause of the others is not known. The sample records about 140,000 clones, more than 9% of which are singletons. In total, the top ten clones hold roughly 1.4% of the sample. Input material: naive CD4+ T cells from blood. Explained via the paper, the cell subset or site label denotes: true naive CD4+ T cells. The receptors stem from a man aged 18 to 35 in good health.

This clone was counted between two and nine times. The CDR3 reads CASSLGATPYEQYF. The CDR3 DNA follows: TGTGCCAGCAGTTTGGGAGCGACGCCCTACGAGCAGTACTTC. The V call is TRBV6-1, the J call TRBJ2-7; possibly TRBD2 for D (5 bases). V was shortened by 5 bases and J by 2 bases, with 13 bases between the two germline ends. This CDR3 spans 14 amino acids. Germline V gene data show CDR1 as MNHNS and CDR2 as SASEGT.

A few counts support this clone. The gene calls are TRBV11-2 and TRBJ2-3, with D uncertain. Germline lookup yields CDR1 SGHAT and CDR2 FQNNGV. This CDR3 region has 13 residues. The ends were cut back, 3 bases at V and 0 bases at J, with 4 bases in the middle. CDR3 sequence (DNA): TGTGCCAGCAGCTTCCGGAGCACAGATACGCAGTATTTT. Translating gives CASSFRSTDTQYF.

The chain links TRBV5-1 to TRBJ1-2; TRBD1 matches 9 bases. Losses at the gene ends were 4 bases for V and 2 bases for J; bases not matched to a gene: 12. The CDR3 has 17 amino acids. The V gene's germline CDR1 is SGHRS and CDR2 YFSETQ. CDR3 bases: TGCGCCAGCAGCACCGGGACAGGGCTTAACCCCAACTATGGCTACACCTTC. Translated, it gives CASSTGTGLNPNYGYTF.

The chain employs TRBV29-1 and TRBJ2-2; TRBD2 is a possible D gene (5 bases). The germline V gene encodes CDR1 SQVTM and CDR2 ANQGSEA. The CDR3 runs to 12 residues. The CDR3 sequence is CTIRGNTGELFF. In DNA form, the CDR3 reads TGCACCATACGGGGTAACACCGGGGAGCTGTTTTTT.

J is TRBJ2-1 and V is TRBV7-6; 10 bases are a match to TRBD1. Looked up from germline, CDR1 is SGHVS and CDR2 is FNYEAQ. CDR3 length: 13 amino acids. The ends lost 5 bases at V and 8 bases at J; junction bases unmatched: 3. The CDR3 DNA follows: TGTGCCAGCAGCGCGACAGGGGGCCATGAGCAGTTCTTC. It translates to CASSATGGHEQFF. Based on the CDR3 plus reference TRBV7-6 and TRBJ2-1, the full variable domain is GAGVSQSPRYKVTKRGQDVALRCDPISGHVSLYWYRQALGQGPEFLTYFNYEAQQDKSGLPNDRFSAERPEGSISTLTIQRTEQRDSAMYRCASSATGGHEQFFGPGTRLTVL.

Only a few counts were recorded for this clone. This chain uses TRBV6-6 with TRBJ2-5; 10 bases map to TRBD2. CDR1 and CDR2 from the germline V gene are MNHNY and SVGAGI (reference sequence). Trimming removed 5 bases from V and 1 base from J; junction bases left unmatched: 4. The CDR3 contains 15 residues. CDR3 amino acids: CASSDSGGPQETQYF. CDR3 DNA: TGTGCCAGCAGTGATAGCGGGGGGCCCCAAGAGACCCAGTACTTC.

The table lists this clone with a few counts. Written as DNA, the CDR3 is TGTGCCAGTAGTAAGGGGGAACCTGAAGCTTTCTTT. It specifies CASSKGEPEAFF. This chain links TRBV19 with TRBJ1-1; the D gene is possibly TRBD1 (6 bases). Trimming cost V 4 bases and J 6 bases, with 9 bases left between them. The CDR3 loop spans 12 amino acids. CDR1 is LNHDA, CDR2 SQIVND, per germline (reference sequence). Complete variable domain (other parts from reference TRBV19 and TRBJ1-1): DGGITQSPKYLFRKEGQNVTLSCEQNLNHDAMYWYRQDPGQGLRLIYYSQIVNDFQKGDIAEGYSVSREKKESFPLTVTSAQKNPTAFYLCASSKGEPEAFFGQGTRLTVV.

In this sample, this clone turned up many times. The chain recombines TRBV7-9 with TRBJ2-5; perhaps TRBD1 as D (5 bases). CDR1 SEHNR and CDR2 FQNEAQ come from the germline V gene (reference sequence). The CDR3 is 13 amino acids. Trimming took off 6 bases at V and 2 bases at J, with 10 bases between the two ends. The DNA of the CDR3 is TGTGCCAGCAGTTCCAGGGCACAAGAGACCCAGTACTTC. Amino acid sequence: CASSSRAQETQYF.

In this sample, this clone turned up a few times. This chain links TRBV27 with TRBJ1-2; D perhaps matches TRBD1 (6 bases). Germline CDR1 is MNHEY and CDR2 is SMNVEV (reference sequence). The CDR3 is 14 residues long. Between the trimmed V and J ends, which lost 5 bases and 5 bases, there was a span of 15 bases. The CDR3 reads CASSKSTGRYGYTF. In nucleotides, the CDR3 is TGTGCCAGCAGTAAATCGACAGGCCGTTATGGCTACACCTTC.

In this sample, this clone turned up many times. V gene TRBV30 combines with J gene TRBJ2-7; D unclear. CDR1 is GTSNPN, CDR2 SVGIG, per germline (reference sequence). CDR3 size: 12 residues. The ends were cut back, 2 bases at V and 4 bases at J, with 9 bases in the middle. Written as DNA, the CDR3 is TGTGCCTGGAGTCGACTGAGTTACGAGCAGTACTTC. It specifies CAWSRLSYEQYF.

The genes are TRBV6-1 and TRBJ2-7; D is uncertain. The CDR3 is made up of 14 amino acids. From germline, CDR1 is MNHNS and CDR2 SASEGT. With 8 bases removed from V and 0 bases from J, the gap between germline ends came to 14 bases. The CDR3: CASAGQLNSYEQYF. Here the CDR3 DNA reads TGTGCCAGCGCAGGCCAGCTGAACTCCTACGAGCAGTACTTC.

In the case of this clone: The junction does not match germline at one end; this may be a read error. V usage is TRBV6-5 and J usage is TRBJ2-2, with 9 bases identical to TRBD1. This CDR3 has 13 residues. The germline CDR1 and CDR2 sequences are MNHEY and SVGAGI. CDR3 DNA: TGTGCCAGCAGCGAGGACAGGGGAGGAGGGTCGATTTTT. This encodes CASSEDRGGGSIF.

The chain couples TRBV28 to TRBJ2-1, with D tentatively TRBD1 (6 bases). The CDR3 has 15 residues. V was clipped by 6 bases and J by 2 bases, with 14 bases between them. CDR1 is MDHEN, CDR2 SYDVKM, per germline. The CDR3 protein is CASRQLDRTYNEQFF. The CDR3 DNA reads TGTGCCAGCAGACAATTGGACAGAACCTACAATGAGCAGTTCTTC.

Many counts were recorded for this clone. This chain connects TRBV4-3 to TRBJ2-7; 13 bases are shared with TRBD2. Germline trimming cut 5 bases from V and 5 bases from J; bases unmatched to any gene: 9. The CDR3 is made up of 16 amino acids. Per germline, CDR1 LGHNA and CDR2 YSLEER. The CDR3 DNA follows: TGCGCCAGCAGCAACTTCGGGACTAGCGGGATGGACGAGCAGTACTTC. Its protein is CASSNFGTSGMDEQYF.

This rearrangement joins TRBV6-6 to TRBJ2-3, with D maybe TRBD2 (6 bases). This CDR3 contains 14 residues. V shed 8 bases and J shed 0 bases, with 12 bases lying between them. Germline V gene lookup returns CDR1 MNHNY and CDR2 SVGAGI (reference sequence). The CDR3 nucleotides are TGTGCCAGCGTACCCGGGGGAAGCACAGATACGCAGTATTTT. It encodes CASVPGGSTDTQYF.

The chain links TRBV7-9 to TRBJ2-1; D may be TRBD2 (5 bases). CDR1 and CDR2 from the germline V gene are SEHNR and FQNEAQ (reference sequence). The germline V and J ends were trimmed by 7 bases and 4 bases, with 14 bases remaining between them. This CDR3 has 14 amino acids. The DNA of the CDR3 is TGTGCCAGCAACACGAGAGAGGGTTACAATGAGCAGTTCTTC. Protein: CASNTREGYNEQFF.

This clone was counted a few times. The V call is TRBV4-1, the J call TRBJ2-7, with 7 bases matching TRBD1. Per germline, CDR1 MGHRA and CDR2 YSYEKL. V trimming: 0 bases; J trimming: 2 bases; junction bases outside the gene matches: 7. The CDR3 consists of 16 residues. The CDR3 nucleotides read TGCGCCAGCAGCCAAGATCCCCCGGGACAGCCCTACGAGCAGTACTTC. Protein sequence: CASSQDPPGQPYEQYF.

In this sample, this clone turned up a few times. CDR3: CASRGTELSYEQYF. The CDR3 region has the DNA TGTGCCAGCAGAGGGACAGAGCTCTCCTACGAGCAGTACTTC. J is TRBJ2-7 and V is TRBV6-1, with 7 nucleotides matching TRBD1. The CDR3 totals 14 residues. Trimming removed 6 bases from V and 0 bases from J; junction bases left unmatched: 5. Germline values: CDR1 MNHNS, CDR2 SASEGT.

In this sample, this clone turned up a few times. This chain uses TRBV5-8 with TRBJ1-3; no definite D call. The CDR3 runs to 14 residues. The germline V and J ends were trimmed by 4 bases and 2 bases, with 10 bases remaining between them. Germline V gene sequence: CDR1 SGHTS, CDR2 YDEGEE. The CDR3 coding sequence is TGTGCCAGCAGCCCCGGCGGGACTGGAAACACCATATATTTT. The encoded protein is CASSPGGTGNTIYF.

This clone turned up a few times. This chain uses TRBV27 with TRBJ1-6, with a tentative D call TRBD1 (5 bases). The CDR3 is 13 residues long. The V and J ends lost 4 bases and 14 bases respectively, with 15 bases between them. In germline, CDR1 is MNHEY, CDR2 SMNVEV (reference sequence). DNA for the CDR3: TGTGCCAGCAGTTCGGCGTCGCCCAGGGCCCTCCACTTT. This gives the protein CASSSASPRALHF.

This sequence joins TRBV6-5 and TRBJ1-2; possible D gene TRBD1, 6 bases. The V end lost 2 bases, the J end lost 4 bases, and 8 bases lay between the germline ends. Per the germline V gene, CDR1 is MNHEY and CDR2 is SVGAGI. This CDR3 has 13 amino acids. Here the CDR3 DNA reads TGTGCCAGCAGTTACGACAGGTCCTATGGCTACACCTTC. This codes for CASSYDRSYGYTF.

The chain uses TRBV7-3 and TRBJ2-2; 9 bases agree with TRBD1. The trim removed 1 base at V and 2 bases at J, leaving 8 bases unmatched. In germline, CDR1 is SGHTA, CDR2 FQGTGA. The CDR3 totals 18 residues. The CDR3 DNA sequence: TGTGCCAGCAGCTTAAGGGCCCCACAGGGGGCTAACACCGGGGAGCTGTTTTTT. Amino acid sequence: CASSLRAPQGANTGELFF.

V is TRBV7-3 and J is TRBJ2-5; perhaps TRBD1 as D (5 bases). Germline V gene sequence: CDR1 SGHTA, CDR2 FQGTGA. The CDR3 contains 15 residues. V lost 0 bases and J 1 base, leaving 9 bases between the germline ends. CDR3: CASSLTRGLQETQYF. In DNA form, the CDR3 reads TGTGCCAGCAGCTTAACAAGGGGCCTCCAAGAGACCCAGTACTTC.

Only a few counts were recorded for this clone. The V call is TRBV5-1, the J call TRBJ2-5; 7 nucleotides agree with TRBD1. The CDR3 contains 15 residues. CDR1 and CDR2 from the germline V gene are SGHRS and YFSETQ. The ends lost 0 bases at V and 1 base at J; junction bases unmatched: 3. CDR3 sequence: CASSLAGQSQETQYF. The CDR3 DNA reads TGCGCCAGCAGCTTGGCGGGACAGAGCCAAGAGACCCAGTACTTC.

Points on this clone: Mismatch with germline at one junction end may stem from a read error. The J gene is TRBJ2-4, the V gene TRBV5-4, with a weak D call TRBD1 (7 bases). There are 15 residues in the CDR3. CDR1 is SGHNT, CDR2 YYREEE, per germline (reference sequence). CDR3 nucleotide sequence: TGCGCCAGCAGCCAAGAGGGCGGGACAGTAAACATTCAGTACTTC. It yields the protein CASSQEGGTVNIQYF. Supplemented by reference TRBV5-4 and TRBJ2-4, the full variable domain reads ETGVTQSPTHLIKTRGQQVTLRCSSQSGHNTVSWYQQALGQGPQFIFQYYREEENGRGNFPPRFSGLQFPNYSSELNVNALELDDSALYLCASSQEGGTVNIQYFGAGTRLSVL.